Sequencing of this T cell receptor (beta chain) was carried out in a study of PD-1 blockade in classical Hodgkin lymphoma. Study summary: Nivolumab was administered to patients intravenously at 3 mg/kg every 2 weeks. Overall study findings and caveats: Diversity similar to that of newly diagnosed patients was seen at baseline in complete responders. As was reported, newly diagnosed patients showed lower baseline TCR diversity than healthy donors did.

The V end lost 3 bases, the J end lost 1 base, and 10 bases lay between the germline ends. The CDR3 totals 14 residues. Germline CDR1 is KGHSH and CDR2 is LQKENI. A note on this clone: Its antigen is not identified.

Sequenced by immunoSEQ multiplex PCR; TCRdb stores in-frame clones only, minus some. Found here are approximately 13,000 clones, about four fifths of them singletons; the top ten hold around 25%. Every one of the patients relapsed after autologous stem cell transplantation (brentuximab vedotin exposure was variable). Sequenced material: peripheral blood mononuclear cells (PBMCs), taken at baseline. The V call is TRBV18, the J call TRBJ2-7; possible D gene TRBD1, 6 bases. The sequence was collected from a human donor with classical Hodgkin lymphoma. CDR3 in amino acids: CASSPGDISYEQYF. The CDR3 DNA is TGTGCCAGCTCACCCGGGGACATTTCCTACGAGCAGTACTTC.